This T cell receptor beta chain is drawn from a study of blood T cell repertoires in COVID-19. The trim removed 1 base at V and 0 bases at J, leaving 2 bases unmatched. This CDR3 spans 15 amino acids. The germline V gene encodes CDR1 LNHDA and CDR2 SQIVND (reference sequence). Repertoires were generated with immunoSEQ multiplex PCR, while TCRdb's copy carries only in-frame clones and drops some. Here the sample spans hundreds of thousands of clones, around 90% being singletons. This clonotype was obtained from a man in his late teens or twenties with COVID-19, enrolled during active disease. Sample: peripheral blood. The V call is TRBV19, the J call TRBJ2-7; TRBD1 matches at 8 bases. CDR3: CASSIGTGGSYEQYF. The CDR3 DNA follows: TGTGCCAGTAGTATAGGCACAGGGGGCTCCTACGAGCAGTACTTC.